This T cell receptor (beta chain) was recovered during a study of cytomegalovirus exposure and HLA in healthy donors. To note about this clone: Its matching antigen is unknown.

This CDR3 region has 16 residues. Overall study results and limits: The majority of CMV-associated TCR beta chains were reported as apparently HLA-restricted in a later analysis.

Vbeta (60) and Jbeta (13) primers were used in the PCR. Profiling relied on immunoSEQ multiplex PCR, and the TCRdb table lists in-frame clones only, not all of them. The sample has some 130,000 clones; roughly three quarters are singletons. The chain recombines TRBV21-1 with TRBJ1-5. TRBV21-1 is shown as a pseudogene. This sequence was found in a man under 40 in good health and CMV-seronegative. Specimen: PBMCs. Here the CDR3 DNA reads TGTGCCAGCAGCACCCGAGGAGTTTGTAACAATCAGCCCCAGCATTTT. Translating it yields CASSTRGVCNNQPQHF.